Included here is one T cell receptor beta chain sequence, with context. The antigen is undetermined. CDR3 size: 18 residues. Per germline, CDR1 SGHVS and CDR2 FNYEAQ. Trimming removed 5 bases from V and 7 bases from J, with 27 bases in between. The data belong to a study of T cell responses to AZD1222 COVID-19 vaccine. Study overall: Pooled in the analysis were second doses at about 4 or about 12 weeks. General study findings and limits: Spike-specific TCR breadth and depth both grew after two AZD1222 doses.

Generated by immunoSEQ multiplex PCR, the TCRdb table keeps only in-frame clones and is missing some. The data show around 180,000 clones, with about 86% seen just once and roughly 7.7% held by the top ten. The material sequenced was peripheral blood, taken on day 0 of AZD1222 vaccination. The TCR originated in an adult in good health. V usage is TRBV7-6 and J usage is TRBJ2-4; either TRBD1 or TRBD2 may supply D (5 bases each). CDR3 nucleotides: TGTGCCAGCAGCCCCTCCCCCTTTCCCGGGGCCGGTGTGAACATTCAGTACTTC. Amino acids: CASSPSPFPGAGVNIQYF.